The source of this T cell receptor (beta chain) is a study of T cell responses to AZD1222 COVID-19 vaccine. Regarding this clone: Its specificity is not known.

Study-level findings and limits: CD4 TCRs linked to vaccination spanned spike, dominating at 160-218 and 743-854. After two AZD1222 doses, spike-specific TCR breadth and depth rose versus day 0. White British ancestry dominated among donors, who included more females, and clonal diversity was possibly underestimated.

Germline CDR1 MGHRA, CDR2 YSYEKL. The V gene lost 0 bases and the J gene lost 6 bases, with 12 bases spanning the gap. This CDR3 has 15 residues. Profiled with immunoSEQ multiplex PCR; TCRdb holds only in-frame clones, not every one. The sample consists of some 120,000 clones, more than 85% of them appearing once. The receptor was isolated from an adult in good health. The V gene is TRBV4-1, the J gene TRBJ2-1, with D uncertain. This specimen was peripheral blood, taken on day 0 of AZD1222 vaccination. The CDR3 region has the DNA TGCGCCAGCAGCCAAGAGGCTCTCCTAGGCAATGAGCAGTTCTTC. Translation gives CASSQEALLGNEQFF.